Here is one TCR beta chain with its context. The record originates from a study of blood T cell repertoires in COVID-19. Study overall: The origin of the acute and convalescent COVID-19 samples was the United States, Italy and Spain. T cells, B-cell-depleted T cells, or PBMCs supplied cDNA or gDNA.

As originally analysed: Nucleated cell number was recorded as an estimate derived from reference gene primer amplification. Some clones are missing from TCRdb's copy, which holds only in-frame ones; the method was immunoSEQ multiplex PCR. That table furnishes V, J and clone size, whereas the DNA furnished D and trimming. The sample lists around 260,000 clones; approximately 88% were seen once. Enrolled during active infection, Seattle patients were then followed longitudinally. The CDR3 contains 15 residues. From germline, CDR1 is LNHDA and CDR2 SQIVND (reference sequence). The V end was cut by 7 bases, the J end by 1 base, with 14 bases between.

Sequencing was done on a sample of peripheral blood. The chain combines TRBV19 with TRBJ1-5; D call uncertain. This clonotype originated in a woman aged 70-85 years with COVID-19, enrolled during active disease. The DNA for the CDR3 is TGTGCCAGTACCCCCTGGGCACAGAGCAATCAGCCCCAGCATTTT. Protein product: CASTPWAQSNQPQHF.